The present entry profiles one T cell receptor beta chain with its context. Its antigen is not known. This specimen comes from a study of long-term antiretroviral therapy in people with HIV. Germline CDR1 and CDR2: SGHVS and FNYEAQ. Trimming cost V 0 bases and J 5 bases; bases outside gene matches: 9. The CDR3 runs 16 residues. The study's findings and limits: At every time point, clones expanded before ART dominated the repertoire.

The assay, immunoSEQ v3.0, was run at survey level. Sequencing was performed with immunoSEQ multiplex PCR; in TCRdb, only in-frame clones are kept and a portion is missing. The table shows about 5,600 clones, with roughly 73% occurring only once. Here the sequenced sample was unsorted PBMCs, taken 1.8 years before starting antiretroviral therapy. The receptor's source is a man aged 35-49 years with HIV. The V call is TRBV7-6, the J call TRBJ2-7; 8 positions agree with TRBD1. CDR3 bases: TGTGCCAGCAGCTTAGCGCCAGACAGGGGTCTGGACGAGCAGTACTTC. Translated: CASSLAPDRGLDEQYF.